This TCR beta chain emerged from a study of blood T cell repertoires in COVID-19. Assay: immunoSEQ multiplex PCR; the TCRdb copy retains only in-frame clones and omits some. The sample has 25,000 to 35,000 clones; roughly 89% are singletons. V lost 4 bases, J lost 1 base, and 16 bases lay in between. This CDR3 comprises 17 residues. The germline CDR1 and CDR2 sequences are LGHNA and YNFKEQ. This chain connects TRBV4-2 to TRBJ2-2; D possibly corresponds to TRBD1 (6 bases). The origin of this receptor is a man aged 60 to 69 with active COVID-19. The sequencing input was peripheral blood. CDR3 in DNA: TGTGCCAGCAGCCGGGATGGTGGGGGCGGGAACACCGGGGAGCTGTTTTTT. Its translation is CASSRDGGGGNTGELFF.